This T cell receptor beta chain comes out of a study of T cell responses to AZD1222 COVID-19 vaccine. Whole-study results and caveats: White British ancestry dominated among donors, who included more females, and clonal diversity was possibly underestimated. Compared with day 0, the breadth and depth of the Spike-specific TCR repertoire rose significantly after two doses of AZD1222. Repertoires were sampled only after the peak T cell response. Spike was spanned by vaccine-associated CD4 TCRs, which were dominant at 160-218 and 743-854.

Using immunoSEQ multiplex PCR, the repertoire was profiled, and TCRdb retains in-frame clones only, with some absent. Of about 200,000 clones listed, roughly 91% are singletons. CDR1 and CDR2 (germline): SNHLY, FYNNEI. With V trimmed by 4 bases and J by 2 bases, 7 bases remained unmatched. This CDR3 is 15 amino acids long. About this clone itself: Its antigen is currently unknown.

The sample here was peripheral blood, taken on day 0 of MenACWY control vaccination. This sequence was found in an adult in good health. This rearrangement joins TRBV2 to TRBJ1-1; 7 positions match TRBD1. CDR3 DNA sequence: TGTGCCAGCAGTGCGGAGGGGGCCGCCAACACTGAAGCTTTCTTT. Its protein product is CASSAEGAANTEAFF.